This is a list of T cell receptor beta chains from one sample in a study of T cell changes during pregnancy in multiple sclerosis. Assay: immunoSEQ multiplex PCR; the TCRdb copy retains only in-frame clones and omits some. This table has tens of thousands of clones, approximately 90% appearing once. The sample here was CD8+ T cells from peripheral blood mononuclear cells, taken in the second trimester of pregnancy. All receptors come from a female donor with multiple sclerosis, enrolled in a pregnancy study. Both conserved end residues are part of each CDR3. Each record gives: J gene, V gene, clone size, D gene, CDR3 protein, CDR3 DNA. The D gene is left open where the match is weak. Not every row has a clone size; where given, it reads once, few, many or a size class.

J: TRBJ2-1; V: TRBV6-5; size: .; D: TRBD2; CDR3: CTTSRSGSYNEQFF; DNA: TGCACCACGTCCCGTAGCGGGAGTTACAATGAGCAGTTCTTC
J: TRBJ2-7; V: TRBV6-6; size: .; D: .; CDR3: CASSLDTVEQYF; DNA: TGTGCCAGCAGCCTGGACACCGTCGAGCAGTACTTC
J: TRBJ2-7; V: TRBV7-2; size: .; D: TRBD1; CDR3: CASSWGTAYEQYF; DNA: TGTGCCAGCAGCTGGGGGACAGCCTACGAGCAGTACTTC
J: TRBJ2-7; V: TRBV6-1; size: .; D: TRBD2; CDR3: CASSESASGAYEQYF; DNA: TGTGCCAGCAGTGAATCTGCTAGCGGGGCCTACGAGCAGTACTTC
J: TRBJ2-2; V: TRBV28; size: .; D: .; CDR3: CASSLTGNTGELFF; DNA: TGTGCCAGCAGTTTAACAGGGAACACCGGGGAGCTGTTTTTT
J: TRBJ2-1; V: TRBV19; size: .; D: .; CDR3: CASSIRQYNEQFF; DNA: TGTGCCAGTAGTATTCGTCAGTACAATGAGCAGTTCTTC
J: TRBJ2-5; V: TRBV5-4; size: once; D: TRBD2; CDR3: CASSLAGGVGETQYF; DNA: TGTGCCAGCAGCTTGGCTGGGGGGGTAGGGGAGACCCAGTACTTC
J: TRBJ2-6; V: TRBV19; size: .; D: TRBD2; CDR3: CASTGLAGARGANVLTF; DNA: TGTGCCAGTACAGGACTAGCGGGAGCGAGGGGGGCCAACGTCCTGACTTTC
J: TRBJ2-7; V: TRBV2; size: .; D: .; CDR3: CASRPGNSPNYEQYF; DNA: TGTGCCAGCAGACCCGGGAACTCACCCAACTACGAGCAGTACTTC
J: TRBJ1-4; V: TRBV6-6; size: .; D: .; CDR3: CASSYATTNEKLFF; DNA: TGTGCCAGCAGTTACGCGACAACTAATGAAAAACTGTTTTTT
J: TRBJ1-6; V: TRBV4-2; size: .; D: .; CDR3: CASSQDLETGHNSPLHF; DNA: TGTGCCAGCAGCCAAGATCTAGAAACAGGCCACAATTCACCCCTCCACTTT
J: TRBJ2-2; V: TRBV5-4; size: .; D: .; CDR3: CASSLGHANTGELFF; DNA: TGTGCCAGCAGCTTGGGACATGCGAACACCGGGGAGCTGTTTTTT
J: TRBJ2-1; V: TRBV27; size: .; D: TRBD1; CDR3: CASGPGTGGVNEQFF; DNA: TGTGCCAGCGGCCCGGGGACAGGGGGCGTTAATGAGCAGTTCTTC
J: TRBJ1-1; V: TRBV7-9; size: medium-sized; D: .; CDR3: CASSLAQLNTEAFF; DNA: TGTGCCAGCAGCTTAGCCCAATTGAACACTGAAGCTTTCTTT
J: TRBJ1-5; V: TRBV6-5; size: .; D: TRBD1; CDR3: CASSPGQGPQPQHF; DNA: TGTGCCAGCAGTCCGGGACAGGGGCCTCAGCCCCAGCATTTT
J: TRBJ2-1; V: TRBV7-9; size: .; D: TRBD1; CDR3: CASSHRTGSYNEQFF; DNA: TGTGCCAGCAGCCACCGGACAGGGTCCTACAATGAGCAGTTCTTC
J: TRBJ2-2; V: TRBV6-4; size: .; D: .; CDR3: CASSNSAVTNTGELFF; DNA: TGTGCCAGCAGTAACTCGGCGGTCACGAACACCGGGGAGCTGTTTTTT
J: TRBJ2-7; V: TRBV7-9; size: .; D: .; CDR3: CASRIQGSYEQYF; DNA: TGTGCCAGCAGGATTCAGGGCTCCTACGAGCAGTACTTC
J: TRBJ2-7; V: TRBV4-2; size: .; D: TRBD2; CDR3: CASSPGLAGSYEQYF; DNA: TGTGCCAGCAGCCCGGGACTAGCGGGAAGTTACGAGCAGTACTTC
J: TRBJ2-7; V: TRBV4-3; size: .; D: .; CDR3: CASSQGRGSSYEQYF; DNA: TGCGCCAGCAGCCAAGGTCGCGGATCCTCCTACGAGCAGTACTTC
J: TRBJ1-1; V: TRBV9; size: .; D: .; CDR3: CASSVGGMDTEAFF; DNA: TGTGCCAGCAGCGTAGGAGGGATGGACACTGAAGCTTTCTTT
J: TRBJ2-5; V: TRBV11-2; size: .; D: TRBD2; CDR3: CASSTPRGAEVTQYF; DNA: TGTGCCAGCAGCACCCCGCGGGGGGCGGAGGTGACCCAGTACTTC
J: TRBJ2-5; V: TRBV23-1; size: .; D: TRBD2; CDR3: CASSRSSGRRETQYF; DNA: TGCGCCAGCAGTCGTTCTAGCGGGAGGAGGGAGACCCAGTACTTC
J: TRBJ2-7; V: TRBV5-6; size: .; D: TRBD2; CDR3: CASSWGTSYEQYF; DNA: TGTGCCAGCAGCTGGGGGACTAGCTACGAGCAGTACTTC
J: TRBJ2-1; V: TRBV6-5; size: .; D: .; CDR3: CASSYSASAGAYEQFF; DNA: TGTGCCAGCAGTTATTCGGCTAGCGCTGGGGCCTATGAGCAGTTCTTC
J: TRBJ1-1; V: TRBV6-6; size: once; D: .; CDR3: CASSYLIGTMNTEAFF; DNA: TGTGCCAGCAGTTATCTTATCGGCACTATGAACACTGAAGCTTTCTTT
J: TRBJ2-7; V: TRBV13; size: .; D: .; CDR3: CASSLVVDKPYEQYF; DNA: TGTGCCAGCAGCTTAGTGGTTGACAAACCCTACGAGCAGTACTTC
J: TRBJ2-1; V: TRBV5-1; size: .; D: TRBD2; CDR3: CASSLAPTSGAYNEQFF; DNA: TGCGCCAGCAGCTTGGCCCCCACTAGCGGGGCTTACAATGAGCAGTTCTTC
J: TRBJ2-7; V: TRBV6-5; size: .; D: .; CDR3: CASLDRTSYEQYF; DNA: TGTGCCAGCCTCGACAGGACGTCCTACGAGCAGTACTTC
J: TRBJ2-1; V: TRBV27; size: .; D: .; CDR3: CASSLSNNLAYNEQFF; DNA: TGTGCCAGCAGTTTATCGAACAATCTAGCCTACAATGAGCAGTTCTTC
J: TRBJ1-2; V: TRBV4-3; size: .; D: TRBD1; CDR3: CASSQGTGGNYGYTF; DNA: TGCGCCAGCAGCCAAGGGACAGGGGGTAACTATGGCTACACCTTC
J: TRBJ2-7; V: TRBV6-6; size: .; D: .; CDR3: CASSYSSSSYEQYF; DNA: TGTGCCAGCAGTTACTCGAGTAGCTCCTACGAGCAGTACTTC
J: TRBJ2-1; V: TRBV4-1; size: .; D: .; CDR3: CASSPFGNEQFF; DNA: TGCGCCAGCAGTCCCTTCGGCAATGAGCAGTTCTTC
J: TRBJ1-3; V: TRBV7-9; size: .; D: .; CDR3: CASSHSSVLGNTIYF; DNA: TGTGCCAGCAGCCACTCCTCGGTCCTTGGAAACACCATATATTTT
J: TRBJ2-5; V: TRBV25-1; size: .; D: TRBD1; CDR3: CASSEYKGAVETQYF; DNA: TGTGCCAGCAGTGAATATAAGGGGGCGGTGGAGACCCAGTACTTC
J: TRBJ2-3; V: TRBV7-9; size: .; D: TRBD2; CDR3: CASSQGLAGTDTQYF; DNA: TGTGCCAGCAGCCAGGGACTAGCGGGCACAGATACGCAGTATTTT
J: TRBJ2-3; V: TRBV29-1; size: .; D: TRBD2; CDR3: CSAHGRDTDTQYF; DNA: TGCAGCGCACATGGGAGGGACACAGATACGCAGTATTTT
J: TRBJ2-2; V: TRBV7-9; size: many; D: .; CDR3: CASSFPRTAPNTGELFF; DNA: TGTGCCAGCAGCTTTCCCCGGACAGCCCCGAACACCGGGGAGCTGTTTTTT
J: TRBJ2-5; V: TRBV29-1; size: .; D: TRBD1; CDR3: CSVEAGGQETQYF; DNA: TGCAGCGTTGAGGCAGGGGGCCAGGAGACCCAGTACTTC
J: TRBJ2-1; V: TRBV7-2; size: .; D: TRBD2; CDR3: CASSLLLGLARNNEQFF; DNA: TGTGCCAGCAGCTTATTACTGGGACTAGCACGGAACAATGAGCAGTTCTTC
J: TRBJ2-3; V: TRBV2; size: .; D: TRBD1; CDR3: CASSDPTGYETDTQYF; DNA: TGTGCCAGCAGTGACCCGACAGGGTACGAAACAGATACGCAGTATTTT
J: TRBJ2-2; V: TRBV10-2; size: .; D: TRBD2; CDR3: CTSGTSGSSGELFF; DNA: TGCACCAGCGGGACTAGCGGGAGTTCCGGGGAGCTGTTTTTT
J: TRBJ2-2; V: TRBV6-5; size: .; D: .; CDR3: CASSLTSNTGELFF; DNA: TGTGCCAGCAGCCTGACTAGTAACACCGGGGAGCTGTTTTTT
J: TRBJ2-7; V: TRBV27; size: .; D: TRBD2; CDR3: CASSLSAGGWYEQYF; DNA: TGTGCCAGCAGTTTATCGGCGGGAGGGTGGTACGAGCAGTACTTC
J: TRBJ2-5; V: TRBV7-9; size: .; D: .; CDR3: CASSLGPRADETQYF; DNA: TGTGCCAGCAGCTTAGGCCCCAGGGCAGATGAGACCCAGTACTTC
J: TRBJ2-6; V: TRBV28; size: .; D: .; CDR3: CASSLGGSGANVLTF; DNA: TGTGCCAGCAGTTTAGGGGGGTCTGGGGCCAACGTCCTGACTTTC
J: TRBJ1-4; V: TRBV28; size: .; D: TRBD1; CDR3: CASSRDRVEEKLFF; DNA: TGTGCCAGCAGCCGGGACAGGGTGGAGGAAAAACTGTTTTTT